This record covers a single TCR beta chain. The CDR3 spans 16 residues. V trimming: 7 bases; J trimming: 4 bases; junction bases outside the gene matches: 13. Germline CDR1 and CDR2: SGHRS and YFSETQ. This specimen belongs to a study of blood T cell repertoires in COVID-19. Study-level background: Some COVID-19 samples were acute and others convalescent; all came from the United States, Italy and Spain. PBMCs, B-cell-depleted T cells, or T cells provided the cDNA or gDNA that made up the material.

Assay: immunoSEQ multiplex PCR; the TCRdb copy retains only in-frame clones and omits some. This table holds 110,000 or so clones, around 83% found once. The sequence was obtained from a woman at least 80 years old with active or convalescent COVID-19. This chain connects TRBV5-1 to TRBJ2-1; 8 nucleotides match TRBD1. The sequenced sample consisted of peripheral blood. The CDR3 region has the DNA TGCGCCAGCGTTTGGGACTGGACAGGGAAATACAATGAGCAGTTCTTC. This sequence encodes CASVWDWTGKYNEQFF.